This is a list of T cell receptor beta chains from one sample in a study of T cell responses to AZD1222 COVID-19 vaccine. Profiling relied on immunoSEQ multiplex PCR, and the TCRdb table lists in-frame clones only, not all of them. Here the sample spans under 130,000 clones, around nine tenths being singletons. Specimen: peripheral blood, collected on day 0 of AZD1222 vaccination. Source of these receptors: an adult in good health. Both conserved end residues are part of each CDR3. A D gene is named only where the DNA matches it firmly. Size values are once, few and many counts, or a class for expanded clones, and some rows have none.

TGTGCCACCAGTGACCCTTGGACAGGGACAGATACGCAGTATTTT	CATSDPWTGTDTQYF	TRBV24-1	TRBJ2-3	-	TRBD1
TGCAGCGTGGCGGGACAGGGGGCCAGTGGGGAGCTGTTTTTT	CSVAGQGASGELFF	TRBV29-1	TRBJ2-2	-	TRBD1
TGTGCCAGCAGCCAAAGAGGGTTTAGCGACTCCTACGAGCAGTACTTC	CASSQRGFSDSYEQYF	TRBV9	TRBJ2-7	-	-
TGTGCCAGCAGCTTAAGGACTAGCGGGAGTAGGGAGCAGTTCTTC	CASSLRTSGSREQFF	TRBV7-9	TRBJ2-1	-	TRBD2
TGTGCCAGCGGGGCGCCCTTTAACAATGAGCAGTTCTTC	CASGAPFNNEQFF	TRBV2	TRBJ2-1	-	-
TGTGCCAGTAGTAGGGCCTCTGGCCGCGAGCAGTACTTC	CASSRASGREQYF	TRBV19	TRBJ2-7	-	-
TGTGCCAGCAGTTTAGGCGGGACCCCGGAGCAGTACTTC	CASSLGGTPEQYF	TRBV6-2/TRBV6-3	TRBJ2-7	few	-
TGTGCCAGCAGCTTAGCAGATCCGGGCGTTTACGAGCAGTACTTC	CASSLADPGVYEQYF	TRBV9	TRBJ2-7	-	-
TGTGCCAGCAGCAACACCCTAGGATTCGAGCAGTACTTC	CASSNTLGFEQYF	TRBV9	TRBJ2-7	-	-
TGTGCCAGCAGTTATAGGGGTGACACGCAGTATTTT	CASSYRGDTQYF	TRBV6-6	TRBJ2-3	-	-
TGTGCCAGCAGCGAAAGGCACGGAAACAATCAGCCCCAGCATTTT	CASSERHGNNQPQHF	TRBV11-2	TRBJ1-5	-	-
TGTGCCGGCGAGACAGGGGGCACCGGGGAGCTGTTTTTT	CAGETGGTGELFF	TRBV28	TRBJ2-2	-	TRBD1
TGTGCCAGCTCACCCGCCAGGAAGGATCGGCGGACTGAAGCTTTCTTT	CASSPARKDRRTEAFF	TRBV18	TRBJ1-1	-	-
TGTGCCAGTAGTTTCGACAGGAGGGCAGATACGCAGTATTTT	CASSFDRRADTQYF	TRBV19	TRBJ2-3	once	-
TGTGCCAGCAGTGATTGGTTAGCGGGAGTGAATGAGCAGTTCTTC	CASSDWLAGVNEQFF	TRBV2	TRBJ2-1	-	TRBD2
TGTGCCAGCAGTGAACTCGGCGGGCAACCCGGGACTGAAGCTTTCTTT	CASSELGGQPGTEAFF	TRBV6-1	TRBJ1-1	-	-
TGTGCCAGCGGCGAAAAGGGACAGGGACGCGGTGAAGCTTTCTTT	CASGEKGQGRGEAFF	TRBV28	TRBJ1-1	-	TRBD1